This T cell receptor (beta chain) came from a study of spatial heterogeneity in lung cancer. Study information: Across tumor regions, counts of TCR transcripts showed a strong correlation with a T cell module score derived from matched bulk RNA-seq. The study's findings and limits: The study estimated approximately 7% alpha and more than 11% beta chain coverage of tumor T cells. Tumors with more nonsynonymous mutations had more expanded intratumoral alpha and beta TCRs.

This clonotype is large in the sample. Antigen specificity is unknown. The length of the CDR3 is 18 residues. The V gene end was trimmed by 6 bases and the J gene end by 0 bases; junction bases not matched to a gene: 14. CDR1 is DFQATT, CDR2 SNEGSKA, per germline (reference sequence). From the 5' RACE reads, TCRdb called clonotypes with MiXCR, one entry per CDR3 protein. The repertoire has approximately 700 distinct CDR3 sequences, 25% to 35% of them found once; the top ten carry around 20%. Time point here: sample taken at primary tumor resection. There were roughly 78 donors, all of them untreated patients with early-stage non-small cell lung cancer. No cell sorting; template was whole RNA from tumor, lung tissue or PBMC.

This TCR came from a male donor with early-stage non-small cell lung cancer. This chain links TRBV20-1 with TRBJ2-7, with 13 bases lining up with TRBD2. The sample was lung tumor tissue, taken at surgery. The CDR3 reads CSAPHLTSGRSSSYEQYF. CDR3 sequence (DNA): TGCAGTGCCCCACACCTGACTAGCGGGAGGTCGAGCTCCTACGAGCAGTACTTC.